These 18 T cell receptor beta chains were sequenced from one sample in a study of PD-L1 blockade in urothelial cancer. Time point of the sample: pretreatment peripheral blood. Assay used: immunoSEQ multiplex PCR; TCRdb lists only in-frame clones, some missing. The sample has some 90,000 clones; roughly 90% are singletons. Sequencing was performed on PBMCs, taken around atezolizumab (anti-PD-L1) treatment. The receptors here all came from a woman older than 75 with urothelial cancer.

The V and J genes are TRBV18 and TRBJ1-5; D uncertain. The V end lost 1 base, the J end lost 4 bases, and 11 bases lay between the germline ends. This CDR3 spans 15 amino acids. CDR1 is KGHSH, CDR2 LQKENI, per germline. The CDR3 region has the DNA TGTGCCAGCTCACCACACCACGGCGGTAATCAGCCCCAGCATTTT. Its translation is CASSPHHGGNQPQHF.

The chain employs TRBV7-2 and TRBJ2-5, with 11 bases fitting TRBD2. V shed 4 bases, J shed 2 bases, and the junction held 6 bases outside the gene matches. Germline V CDR1 and CDR2: SGHTA, FQGNSA. This CDR3 is 16 amino acids long. The CDR3 DNA is TGTGCCAGCAGCTACCCGGGACTAGCGGAACAAGAGACCCAGTACTTC. Its protein product is CASSYPGLAEQETQYF.

The V gene is TRBV2, the J gene TRBJ2-7, with TRBD1 matching over 7 bases. CDR1 and CDR2 (germline): SNHLY, FYNNEI. Losses at the gene ends were 4 bases for V and 6 bases for J; bases not matched to a gene: 9. The CDR3 runs to 14 residues. The CDR3 sequence: CASSVKGAGGEQYF. In DNA form, the CDR3 reads TGTGCCAGCAGTGTGAAGGGGGCCGGTGGCGAGCAGTACTTC.

The J gene is TRBJ1-2, the V gene TRBV6-6; D unclear. CDR3 length: 14 amino acids. Germline V CDR1 and CDR2: MNHNY, SVGAGI (reference sequence). V was clipped by 0 bases and J by 4 bases, with 9 bases between them. The CDR3 DNA is TGTGCCAGCAGTTACTCGATGGCGGCCTATGGCTACACCTTC. Its protein is CASSYSMAAYGYTF.

The chain joins TRBV19 to TRBJ2-3, with TRBD2 as a possible D gene (5 bases). CDR1 is LNHDA and CDR2 is SQIVND in the germline V gene (reference sequence). V lost 4 bases to trimming and J lost 6 bases, with 11 bases between them. The CDR3 has 13 amino acids. CDR3 in DNA: TGTGCCAGTAGTACTTCCCCGGGGGATACGCAGTATTTT. It encodes CASSTSPGDTQYF. Complete variable domain (other parts from reference TRBV19 and TRBJ2-3): DGGITQSPKYLFRKEGQNVTLSCEQNLNHDAMYWYRQDPGQGLRLIYYSQIVNDFQKGDIAEGYSVSREKKESFPLTVTSAQKNPTAFYLCASSTSPGDTQYFGPGTRLTVL.

V is TRBV5-1 and J is TRBJ2-2, with 10 nucleotides matching TRBD2. Germline lookup yields CDR1 SGHRS and CDR2 YFSETQ. Trimming at V came to 0 bases and at J to 0 bases, leaving 2 bases not matched to a gene. The CDR3 is 17 residues long. For the CDR3, the DNA is TGCGCCAGCAGCTTGGGGACTAGCGGCTCGAACACCGGGGAGCTGTTTTTT. It translates to CASSLGTSGSNTGELFF.

The chain combines TRBV5-1 with TRBJ2-6, with a possible D match to TRBD2 (5 bases). This CDR3 spans 14 amino acids. V shed 4 bases and J shed 1 base, with 6 bases lying between them. From germline, CDR1 is SGHRS and CDR2 YFSETQ. The CDR3 region has the DNA TGCGCCAGCAGCCCGGGGTCTGGGGCCAACGTCCTGACTTTC. Its protein is CASSPGSGANVLTF. Complete variable domain (other parts from reference TRBV5-1 and TRBJ2-6): KAGVTQTPRYLIKTRGQQVTLSCSPISGHRSVSWYQQTPGQGLQFLFEYFSETQRNKGNFPGRFSGRQFSNSRSEMNVSTLELGDSALYLCASSPGSGANVLTFGAGSRLTVL.

The rearrangement links TRBV7-2 to TRBJ2-7; TRBD2 agrees at 10 bases. The V segment lost 0 bases and the J segment 5 bases; nucleotides outside the gene matches: 7. CDR1 is SGHTA and CDR2 is FQGNSA in the germline V gene. The CDR3 is 16 residues long. In DNA form, the CDR3 reads TGTGCCAGCAGCTTAGCTTCCCTAGCGGGAGTAAACGAGCAGTACTTC. It translates to CASSLASLAGVNEQYF. Full variable domain (remainder filled in from reference TRBV7-2 and TRBJ2-7): GAGVSQSPSNKVTEKGKDVELRCDPISGHTALYWYRQSLGQGLEFLIYFQGNSAPDKSGLPSDRFSAERTGGSVSTLTIQRTQQEDSAVYLCASSLASLAGVNEQYFGPGTRLTVT.

This chain connects TRBV29-1 to TRBJ2-7, with TRBD1 matching over 7 bases. CDR3 length: 15 residues. CDR1 is SQVTM and CDR2 is ANQGSEA in the germline V gene. Trimming took 6 bases from V and 5 from J; bases not matched to a gene: 16. The CDR3 coding sequence is TGCAGCGTGGAAACGATGACAGGGTATAGGGACGAGCAGTACTTC. This gives the protein CSVETMTGYRDEQYF.

CDR3 amino acids: CASSRIEQGAFGYTF. Here the CDR3 DNA reads TGTGCCAGCAGCCGTATAGAACAGGGGGCGTTTGGCTACACCTTC. The chain links TRBV5-6 to TRBJ1-2, with 9 bases aligning to TRBD1. This CDR3 spans 15 amino acids. CDR1 SGHDT and CDR2 YYEEEE come from the germline V gene. Unmatched junction bases numbered 11, after V lost 4 bases and J lost 7 bases.

The V and J genes are TRBV28 and TRBJ2-1, with a possible D match to TRBD2 (5 bases). CDR3 length equals 14 residues. V was clipped by 4 bases and J by 9 bases, with 16 bases between them. Germline CDR1 is MDHEN and CDR2 is SYDVKM. CDR3 amino acids: CASSYLAQAGEQFF. The CDR3 DNA reads TGTGCCAGCAGTTACCTAGCACAAGCCGGTGAGCAGTTCTTC.

The chain has TRBV5-1 and TRBJ2-5; 8 bases agree with TRBD2. This CDR3 spans 15 amino acids. V lost 0 bases, J lost 5 bases, and 6 bases stayed unmatched. From germline, CDR1 is SGHRS and CDR2 YFSETQ. The DNA of the CDR3 is TGCGCCAGCAGCTTGGGTTCGGGGGGGCGCGAGACCCAGTACTTC. It specifies CASSLGSGGRETQYF.

This chain connects TRBV6-1 to TRBJ2-1; D remains unclear. The V gene's germline CDR1 is MNHNS and CDR2 SASEGT. CDR3 length equals 13 residues. V was cut by 8 bases and J by 6 bases, with 14 bases left in between. CDR3 loop: CASCSIGGNEQFF. The CDR3 nucleotides are TGTGCCAGCTGCTCGATCGGCGGCAATGAGCAGTTCTTC.

The chain carries TRBV14 and TRBJ1-2; 8 positions match TRBD1. The CDR3 runs to 14 residues. V lost 0 bases to trimming and J lost 4 bases; unmatched junction nucleotides: 1. The germline V gene has CDR1 SGHDN and CDR2 FVKESK. CDR3 DNA: TGTGCCAGCAGCCAAGACAGGGGGCCCTATGGCTACACCTTC. It is translated as CASSQDRGPYGYTF.

The chain is built from TRBV2 and TRBJ2-7; D unresolved. The germline V gene has CDR1 SNHLY and CDR2 FYNNEI. V shed 2 bases and J shed 12 bases, with 20 bases lying between them. This CDR3 has 14 amino acids. CDR3 sequence reads: CASSERPRLRARYF. DNA of the CDR3: TGTGCCAGCAGTGAACGTCCGCGCCTACGAGCGCGGTACTTC.

CDR3 loop: CASSLTSGSPRVQYF. The CDR3 nucleotides are TGTGCCAGCAGTTTAACTAGCGGCTCCCCTCGGGTGCAGTATTTT. The chain joins TRBV27 to TRBJ2-3; 8 nucleotides agree with TRBD2. Germline trimming cut 2 bases from V and 11 bases from J; bases unmatched to any gene: 12. This CDR3 comprises 15 residues. CDR1 MNHEY and CDR2 SMNVEV come from the germline V gene (reference sequence).

This chain connects TRBV6-1 to TRBJ1-1; 7 bases are a match to TRBD1. The CDR3 consists of 15 residues. V was pared by 3 bases and J by 5 bases, with 9 bases of the junction left unmatched. CDR1 and CDR2 (germline): MNHNS, SASEGT. CDR3 sequence (DNA): TGTGCCAGCAGTGAGACAGGGTTTTCCGTTACTGAAGCTTTCTTT. This sequence encodes CASSETGFSVTEAFF.

The gene calls are TRBV6-5 and TRBJ1-1; the D gene is possibly TRBD1 (5 bases). CDR3 length equals 16 residues. Trimming removed 0 bases from V and 6 bases from J, with 17 bases in between. Germline lookup yields CDR1 MNHEY and CDR2 SVGAGI. CDR3 residues: CASSYSSGGESAEAFF. As DNA, the CDR3 is TGTGCCAGCAGTTACTCATCCGGGGGGGAATCTGCTGAAGCTTTCTTT.